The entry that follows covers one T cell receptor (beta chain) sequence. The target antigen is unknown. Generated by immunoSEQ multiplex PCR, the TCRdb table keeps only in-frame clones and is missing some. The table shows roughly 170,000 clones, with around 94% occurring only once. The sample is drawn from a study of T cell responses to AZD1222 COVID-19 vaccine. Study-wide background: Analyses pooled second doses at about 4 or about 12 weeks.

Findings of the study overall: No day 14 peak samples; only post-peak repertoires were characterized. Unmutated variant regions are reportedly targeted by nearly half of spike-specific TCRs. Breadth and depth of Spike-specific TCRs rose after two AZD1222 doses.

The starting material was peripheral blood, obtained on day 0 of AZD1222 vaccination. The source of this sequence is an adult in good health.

The CDR3 DNA is TGTGCCAGCAGCTTTTCCCGACAAGAGACCCAGTACTTC. Translation: CASSFSRQETQYF. The chain links TRBV7-3 to TRBJ2-5, with no clear D. The CDR3 consists of 13 residues. The V and J ends lost 3 bases and 2 bases respectively, with 7 bases between them. Looked up from germline, CDR1 is SGHTA and CDR2 is FQGTGA.